The 23 T cell receptor beta chains listed next were all sequenced from one sample in a study of T cells in Graves' hyperthyroidism and ophthalmopathy. Researchers amplified the TCR beta CDR3 regions from RNA transcripts. TCR CDR3 underwent first-round RT-PCR with the HTBI primer set. Using its own MiXCR run on the multiplex PCR reads, TCRdb lists one record per CDR3 protein. The sample shows around 480,000 distinct CDR3 sequences, 14% of them seen only once. Sequencing input: blood. The receptors come from a young woman with Graves' hyperthyroidism.

The chain links TRBV6-1 to TRBJ2-2, with D tentatively TRBD2 (5 bases). Trimming took off 1 base at V and 8 bases at J, with 32 bases between the two ends. The V gene's germline CDR1 is MNHNS and CDR2 SASEGT. This CDR3 has 21 amino acids. CDR3 coding DNA: TGTGCCAGCAGTGAAGTTTTCACAGAACATTTGGAGGTGTTCGTCTTAGGGGAGCTGTTTTTT. Protein sequence: CASSEVFTEHLEVFVLGELFF.

This clonotype was found many times. The chain combines TRBV5-1 with TRBJ2-5, with D perhaps TRBD2 (5 bases). There are 11 residues in the CDR3. Trimming removed 3 bases from V and 7 bases from J, with 7 bases in between. Germline V lookup: CDR1 SGHRS, CDR2 YFSETQ. The CDR3 here is CASSSRGTQYF. The CDR3 DNA reads as TGCGCCAGCAGCTCCCGGGGGACCCAGTACTTC.

This clonotype was seen many times. The chain is built from TRBV12-3 or TRBV12-4 and TRBJ2-1; 7 nucleotides line up with TRBD2. The CDR3 sequence is 15 residues long. The J segment lost 5 bases and the V segment lost 3 bases, leaving 7 bases of the junction unmatched. Here the CDR3 reads CASSFLAGANNEQFF. Written as DNA, the CDR3 is TGTGCCAGCAGTTTCTTGGCGGGAGCCAACAATGAGCAGTTCTTC.

The V gene is TRBV9, the J gene TRBJ2-4, with 9 bases fitting TRBD2. The CDR3 is 17 residues long. V gave up 3 bases and J gave up 0 bases; unmatched junction bases: 7. Germline CDR1 SGDLS, CDR2 YYNGEE. This CDR3 reads CASSEGASGEAKNIQYF. CDR3 DNA: TGTGCCAGCAGCGAGGGGGCTAGCGGGGAAGCCAAAAACATTCAGTACTTC.

The genes are TRBV15 and TRBJ2-7; 7 bases agree with TRBD2. Trimming at V came to 0 bases and at J to 4 bases, leaving 12 bases not matched to a gene. CDR3 length: 17 residues. The germline CDR1 and CDR2 sequences are LNHNV and YYDKDF (reference sequence). As DNA, the CDR3 is TGTGCCACCAGCAGAGAAAGGTCAAGGCGGGAGAGGTACGAGCAGTACTTC. It yields the protein CATSRERSRRERYEQYF.

This clonotype was observed once. A much larger clone differs by one base, so this may be a read error. This chain connects TRBV2 to TRBJ2-2, with unresolved D. V was cut by 11 bases and J by 5 bases, with 18 bases left in between. Germline V gives CDR1 SNHLY, CDR2 FYNNEI. The CDR3 is made up of 14 amino acids. As DNA, the CDR3 is TGTGCCGGCACTGCTATGGGCAGGACCGGGGAGCTGTTTTTT. It is translated as CAGTAMGRTGELFF.

This rearrangement joins TRBV11-1 to TRBJ2-3; tentatively, D is TRBD2 (5 bases). The CDR3 runs to 15 residues. V lost 5 bases and J lost 1, with 13 bases in between. The germline gives CDR1 SGHAT, CDR2 FQDESV (reference sequence). CDR3 amino acids: CASSPSGAGTDTQYF. CDR3 coding DNA: TGTGCCAGCAGCCCCTCCGGAGCGGGCACAGATACGCAGTATTTT.

This chain uses TRBV5-4 with TRBJ2-3; the D gene is possibly TRBD1 (6 bases). V lost 4 bases and J lost 6, with 18 bases in between. The CDR3 is made up of 15 amino acids. Germline CDR1 and CDR2: SGHNT and YYREEE (reference sequence). The CDR3 nucleotides are TGTGCCAGCAGCACACAGGGTCCTACCAGGGATACGCAGTATTTT. Translating it yields CASSTQGPTRDTQYF.

This clonotype was observed at least ten times. The chain recombines TRBV20-1 with TRBJ2-5; D unclear. The CDR3 length is 12 residues. Trimming took 4 bases from V and 5 from J, leaving 11 bases between them. Germline V gives CDR1 DFQATT, CDR2 SNEGSKA (reference sequence). As DNA, the CDR3 is TGCAGTGCTACTGGGCGGTTCGAGACCCAGTACTTC. Translated, it gives CSATGRFETQYF.

There are many counts of this clonotype. The chain joins TRBV7-2 to TRBJ2-7; D perhaps matches TRBD2 (6 bases). With 2 bases removed from V and 0 bases from J, the gap between germline ends came to 14 bases. Germline V CDR1 and CDR2: SGHTA, FQGNSA. CDR3 length: 16 residues. The CDR3, as DNA: TGTGCCAGCAGCTTACGGGGCGGAGGGAGCTCCTACGAGCAGTACGTC. Translation gives CASSLRGGGSSYEQYV.

The sample holds many counts of this clonotype. The chain uses TRBV11-3 and TRBJ2-5; 7 nucleotides line up with TRBD1. J gave up 2 bases and V 5 bases, and 8 bases lay outside the gene matches. The CDR3 loop spans 15 amino acids. CDR1 SGHNT and CDR2 YENEEA come from the germline V gene. Here the CDR3 reads CASSRTLQGQETQYF. Here the CDR3 DNA reads TGTGCCAGCAGCCGGACCCTACAGGGGCAAGAGACCCAGTACTTC. Looking up the rest from reference TRBV11-3 and TRBJ2-5 gives the full variable domain: EAGVVQSPRYKIIEKKQPVAFWCNPISGHNTLYWYLQNLGQGPELLIRYENEEAVDDSQLPKDRFSAERLKGVDSTLKIQPAELGDSAVYLCASSRTLQGQETQYFGPGTRLLVL.

V is TRBV6-2 or TRBV6-3 and J is TRBJ2-3; D gene uncertain. From germline, CDR1 is MNHEY and CDR2 SVGEGT. The CDR3 loop spans 15 amino acids. Trimming cost V 7 bases and J 4 bases, with 18 bases left between them. The CDR3 DNA is TGTGCCAGCAAACTCGGACCAGCAGTACCAGATACGCAGTATTTT. It yields the protein CASKLGPAVPDTQYF.

The rearrangement uses TRBV7-6 and TRBJ1-2, with no clear D. The CDR3 has 13 residues. The germline V gene has CDR1 SGHVS and CDR2 FNYEAQ. Trimming cost V 1 base and J 5 bases, with 8 bases left between them. The CDR3 here is CASSLDEGYGYTF. In nucleotides, the CDR3 is TGTGCCAGCAGCTTAGATGAGGGATATGGCTACACCTTC.

The chain combines TRBV14 with TRBJ1-2; D not certain. CDR3 length equals 13 residues. In germline, CDR1 is SGHDN, CDR2 FVKESK. Trimming shortened V by 1 base and J by 8 bases, and 11 bases separated the two germline ends. The CDR3 here is CASSQGELRGYTF. CDR3 bases: TGTGCCAGCAGCCAAGGGGAACTGCGGGGCTACACCTTC.

This clonotype was found many times. The genes are TRBV13 and TRBJ2-7, with TRBD2 matching 7 bases. Germline assignment: CDR1 PRHDT and CDR2 FYEKMQ (reference sequence). The CDR3 spans 16 residues. V shed 1 base and J 3 bases; nucleotides not matched to a gene: 9. The CDR3 region has the DNA TGTGCCAGCAGCTTAGTTTCGCGGGAGCCGCTCTACGAGCAGTACTTC. Translating it yields CASSLVSREPLYEQYF.

The chain links TRBV29-1 to TRBJ2-5; 14 nucleotides agree with TRBD2. The CDR3 totals 15 residues. V lost 4 bases to trimming and J lost 5 bases; unmatched junction nucleotides: 6. The germline V gene has CDR1 SQVTM and CDR2 ANQGSEA. The CDR3 DNA reads as TGCAGCGTTGTGGGACTAGCGGGAGAGGGGGAGACCCAGTACTTC. Amino acid sequence: CSVVGLAGEGETQYF.

The V call is TRBV12-3 or TRBV12-4, the J call TRBJ1-5; 10 nucleotides align to TRBD1. The CDR3 length is 14 residues. Germline trimming cut 6 bases from V and 7 bases from J; bases unmatched to any gene: 6. This chain's CDR3 is CASRATGGGQPQHF. The CDR3 region has the DNA TGTGCCAGCAGGGCGACAGGGGGCGGACAGCCCCAGCATTTT.

This clonotype was found many times. The chain has TRBV3-1 and TRBJ2-5; 10 nucleotides line up with TRBD2. This CDR3 region has 17 residues. Germline V gene lookup returns CDR1 LGHDT and CDR2 YNNKEL (reference sequence). Losses at the gene ends were 4 bases for V and 6 bases for J; bases not matched to a gene: 14. The CDR3 coding sequence is TGTGCCAGCAGCCCGGGAGGAGCTAGCGGGAGTACGAAGACCCAGTACTTC. Residues: CASSPGGASGSTKTQYF.

This clonotype was seen many times. The chain recombines TRBV20-1 with TRBJ1-2; 11 nucleotides line up with TRBD1. Germline CDR1 is DFQATT and CDR2 is SNEGSKA (reference sequence). This CDR3 is built from 14 residues. V lost 5 bases to trimming and J lost 5 bases; unmatched junction nucleotides: 7. CDR3 sequence (DNA): TGCAGTGCTCGGGAGGACAGGGGGCCTTATGGCTACACCTTC. Translated, it gives CSAREDRGPYGYTF.

This clonotype was counted between two and nine times. The chain combines TRBV30 with TRBJ2-3; D is possibly TRBD1 or TRBD2 (5 bases each). V lost 0 bases to trimming and J lost 6 bases, with 13 bases between them. This CDR3 is built from 14 residues. Germline CDR1 reads GTSNPN; CDR2 reads SVGIG (reference sequence). CDR3 protein: CAWSVKGSSDTQYF. In DNA form, the CDR3 reads TGTGCCTGGAGTGTAAAGGGGAGTTCGGATACGCAGTATTTT.

This clonotype was detected a few times. This chain links TRBV27 with TRBJ2-6; D not resolved. Per germline, CDR1 MNHEY and CDR2 SMNVEV (reference sequence). With 2 bases removed from V and 0 bases from J, the gap between germline ends came to 8 bases. This CDR3 is 16 amino acids long. DNA for the CDR3: TGTGCCAGCAGTTTACGCCCCCTCTCTGGGGCCAACGTCCTGACTTTC. Residues: CASSLRPLSGANVLTF.

Comments on this clonotype: A clone one base away is much larger, so this may be a read error. The J gene is TRBJ2-7, the V gene TRBV9; 7 bases are a match to TRBD1. Germline V gene data show CDR1 as SGDLS and CDR2 as YYNGEE. Germline trimming cut 4 bases from V and 4 bases from J; bases unmatched to any gene: 8. The CDR3 is made up of 14 amino acids. The DNA of the CDR3 is TGTGCCAGCAGCATCGGACAGGAGACTTACGAGCAGTACGTC. Amino acids: CASSIGQETYEQYV.

This chain connects TRBV12-3 or TRBV12-4 to TRBJ2-3, with D maybe TRBD2 (5 bases). V lost 7 bases and J 3 bases, leaving 17 bases between the germline ends. The CDR3 consists of 15 residues. The CDR3 DNA reads as TGTGCCAGCAACTCCGACCCGGCGGGTACAGATACGCAGTATTTT. This codes for CASNSDPAGTDTQYF.